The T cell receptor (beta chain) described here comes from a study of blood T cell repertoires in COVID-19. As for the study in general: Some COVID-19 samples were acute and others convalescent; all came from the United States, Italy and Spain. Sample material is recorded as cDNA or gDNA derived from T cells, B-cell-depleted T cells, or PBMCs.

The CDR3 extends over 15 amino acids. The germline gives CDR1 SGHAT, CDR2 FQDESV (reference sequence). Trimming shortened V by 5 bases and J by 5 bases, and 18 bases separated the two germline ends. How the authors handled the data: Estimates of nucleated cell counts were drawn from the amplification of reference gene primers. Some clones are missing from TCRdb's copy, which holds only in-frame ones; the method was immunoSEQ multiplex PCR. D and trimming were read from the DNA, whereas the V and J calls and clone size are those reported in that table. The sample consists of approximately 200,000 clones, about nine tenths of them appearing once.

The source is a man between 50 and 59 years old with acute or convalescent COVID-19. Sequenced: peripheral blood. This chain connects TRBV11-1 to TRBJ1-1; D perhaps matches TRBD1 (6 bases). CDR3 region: CASSTYTTGWTEAFF. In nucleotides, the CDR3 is TGTGCCAGCAGCACATACACAACAGGGTGGACTGAAGCTTTCTTT.